This T cell receptor beta chain is from a study of neoadjuvant anti-PD-1 for oral cavity cancer. Across the whole study: Patients without progression got a fourth dose around day 43.

Most PBMC samples had around 480 ng input DNA in six replicates. The table came from immunoSEQ multiplex PCR; TCRdb's copy has only in-frame clones and leaves some out. The top ten hold 2% to 3% of the sample, which has about 16,000 clones, about 68% seen once. Of note for this clone: Its antigen is not identified.

CDR1 is MNHNY, CDR2 SVGAGI, per germline (reference sequence). Trimming at V came to 2 bases and at J to 2 bases, leaving 3 bases not matched to a gene. The CDR3 covers 15 residues. Study-wide results and caveats: Each response group had just three patients in TCR analyses.

This sequence joins TRBV6-6 and TRBJ2-5; TRBD2 aligns across 9 bases. The specimen was PBMCs, collected before nivolumab (anti-PD-1) treatment. This clonotype was obtained from a person aged 40 to 85 with oral cavity squamous cell carcinoma. CDR3: CASSYLAGPQETQYF. CDR3 DNA: TGTGCCAGCAGTTACCTAGCGGGACCGCAAGAGACCCAGTACTTC.